These 28 T cell receptor beta chains were all obtained from the same sample, sequenced in a study of radiotherapy plus CTLA-4 blockade in lung cancer. Profiling relied on immunoSEQ multiplex PCR, and the TCRdb table lists in-frame clones only, not all of them. In the table there are about 97,000 clones, about 70% of which are singletons. The source material was peripheral blood, sampled from a patient treated with radiotherapy plus ipilimumab. All receptors derive from a human donor with non-small cell lung cancer who had a partial response to radiotherapy plus ipilimumab. Some clones in this sample may be carry-over from other donors' samples.

The chain links TRBV5-6 to TRBJ1-1, with D perhaps matching TRBD1 (6 bases). This CDR3 is built from 17 residues. The V end was cut by 0 bases, the J end by 5 bases, with 20 bases between. Germline V gene sequence: CDR1 SGHDT, CDR2 YYEEEE. In DNA, the CDR3 is TGTGCCAGCAGCTTGGTTAGGGTACAGGGCGCGGGTACTGAAGCTTTCTTT. Encoded protein: CASSLVRVQGAGTEAFF.

The chain employs TRBV5-1 and TRBJ2-7; 8 bases match TRBD1. Germline V gene lookup returns CDR1 SGHRS and CDR2 YFSETQ. With V trimmed by 4 bases and J by 4 bases, 22 bases remained unmatched. There are 19 residues in the CDR3. CDR3 region: CASSRPQSPGTGPTYEQYF. CDR3 bases: TGCGCCAGCAGCCGGCCACAGAGTCCCGGGACAGGACCCACTTACGAGCAGTACTTC.

The rearrangement uses TRBV2 and TRBJ1-1, with 9 bases lining up with TRBD1. This CDR3 comprises 14 residues. Germline V lookup: CDR1 SNHLY, CDR2 FYNNEI. Unmatched junction bases numbered 7, after V lost 6 bases and J lost 5 bases. The CDR3 bases are TGTGCCAGCAGCGCGGACAGGGGAATTACTGAAGCTTTCTTT. It yields the protein CASSADRGITEAFF.

The chain is built from TRBV7-2 and TRBJ2-3; D is unclear. Germline V gene lookup returns CDR1 SGHTA and CDR2 FQGNSA. V shed 1 base and J shed 5 bases, with 10 bases lying between them. There are 14 residues in the CDR3. The CDR3 DNA is TGTGCCAGCAGCTTAGACATGGGCCTAGATACGCAGTATTTT. Translation: CASSLDMGLDTQYF.

The chain has TRBV29-1 and TRBJ1-1, with D unresolved. V dropped 5 bases and J dropped 1 base, with 11 bases sitting between them. Germline CDR1 reads SQVTM; CDR2 reads ANQGSEA. The CDR3 spans 13 residues. This CDR3 is CSVRGTSNTEAFF. Written as DNA, the CDR3 is TGCAGCGTTCGTGGCACCTCGAACACTGAAGCTTTCTTT.

Only one count was recorded for this clone. The chain couples TRBV19 to TRBJ2-1; 7 bases fit TRBD2. The trim removed 5 bases at V and 6 bases at J, leaving 16 bases unmatched. The germline gives CDR1 LNHDA, CDR2 SQIVND (reference sequence). The CDR3 contains 17 residues. In DNA form, the CDR3 reads TGTGCCAGTAGTTACGGTGGGAGGGCCCCCACCCGCAATGAGCAGTTCTTC. Protein sequence: CASSYGGRAPTRNEQFF.

The rearrangement uses TRBV27 and TRBJ1-2; 12 nucleotides align to TRBD1. Per the germline V gene, CDR1 is MNHEY and CDR2 is SMNVEV (reference sequence). Trimming cost V 4 bases and J 7 bases; bases outside gene matches: 10. CDR3 length equals 16 residues. CDR3 coding DNA: TGTGCCAGCAGTTCTCCGGGACAGGGGGCAAGGGGTGGCTACACCTTC. Amino acids: CASSSPGQGARGGYTF.

The J gene is TRBJ1-1, the V gene TRBV14; 8 nucleotides match TRBD1. Germline V gene data show CDR1 as SGHDN and CDR2 as FVKESK. J was trimmed by 6 bases and V by 6 bases; bases with no gene match: 6. This CDR3 region has 13 residues. CDR3 coding DNA: TGTGCCAGCAGTAACCCAGGGGGCGCTGAAGCTTTCTTT. Translating it yields CASSNPGGAEAFF.

The V gene is TRBV6-5, the J gene TRBJ1-2; possibly TRBD1 for D (5 bases). Trimming pared 8 bases from V and 3 bases from J, leaving 13 bases between. The CDR3 consists of 13 residues. From germline, CDR1 is MNHEY and CDR2 SVGAGI. CDR3 amino acids: CASALDSDYGYTF. CDR3 DNA sequence: TGTGCCAGCGCGCTTGACAGTGACTATGGCTACACCTTC.

The chain carries TRBV7-9 and TRBJ1-5; 8 bases agree with TRBD1. Unmatched junction bases numbered 1, after V lost 3 bases and J lost 9 bases. The CDR3 is 12 amino acids. Per the germline V gene, CDR1 is SEHNR and CDR2 is FQNEAQ (reference sequence). CDR3 residues: CASSFDRGPQHF. The CDR3 region has the DNA TGTGCCAGCAGCTTCGACAGGGGGCCCCAGCATTTT.

J is TRBJ2-5 and V is TRBV7-9, with 8 bases fitting TRBD2. CDR3 length: 14 residues. Trimming cost V 6 bases and J 4 bases; bases outside gene matches: 7. CDR1 is SEHNR and CDR2 is FQNEAQ in the germline V gene (reference sequence). CDR3: CASSSGLALETQYF. In DNA form, the CDR3 reads TGTGCCAGCAGTTCAGGACTAGCCCTAGAGACCCAGTACTTC.

This clone has just one count. The chain uses TRBV2 and TRBJ2-5; 9 positions match TRBD2. J was trimmed by 3 bases and V by 8 bases; bases with no gene match: 4. Germline V gene data show CDR1 as SNHLY and CDR2 as FYNNEI. The CDR3 runs to 13 residues. For the CDR3, the DNA is TGTGCCAGCGAGATAGCGGGAGAAGAGACCCAGTACTTC. As protein: CASEIAGEETQYF.

The J gene is TRBJ1-5, the V gene TRBV4-1; 8 bases are shared with TRBD1. V lost 4 bases, J lost 2 bases, and 7 bases stayed unmatched. The CDR3 contains 16 residues. Germline lookup yields CDR1 MGHRA and CDR2 YSYEKL. In nucleotides, the CDR3 is TGCGCCAGCAGCCCACGGACAGGGAACGGCAATCAGCCCCAGCATTTT. Protein: CASSPRTGNGNQPQHF.

The V gene is TRBV7-9, the J gene TRBJ2-1; 7 nucleotides line up with TRBD2. J lost 4 bases, V lost 5 bases, and 14 bases had no gene match. This CDR3 region has 17 residues. Germline V CDR1 and CDR2: SEHNR, FQNEAQ (reference sequence). CDR3: CASSPVLERGIYNEQFF. Here the CDR3 DNA reads TGTGCCAGCAGCCCCGTTTTAGAGCGGGGTATATACAATGAGCAGTTCTTC.

The rearrangement uses TRBV18 and TRBJ1-6; D is ambiguous. Germline CDR1 and CDR2: KGHSH and LQKENI. V dropped 2 bases and J dropped 7 bases, with 15 bases sitting between them. The CDR3 covers 16 residues. Here the CDR3 DNA reads TGTGCCAGCTCACCATGGAATGTAAGACAAAATTCACCCCTCCACTTT. Amino acid sequence: CASSPWNVRQNSPLHF.

The count of this clone is one. The V call is TRBV28, the J call TRBJ2-3; 7 bases are shared with TRBD1. V trimming: 7 bases; J trimming: 4 bases; junction bases outside the gene matches: 8. This CDR3 is 14 amino acids long. Germline V gene data show CDR1 as MDHEN and CDR2 as SYDVKM. CDR3 sequence (DNA): TGTGCCAGCACCCAGGGGGACGGTCCAGATACGCAGTATTTT. Its protein product is CASTQGDGPDTQYF. Looking up the rest from reference TRBV28 and TRBJ2-3 gives the full variable domain: DVKVTQSSRYLVKRTGEKVFLECVQDMDHENMFWYRQDPGLGLRLIYFSYDVKMKEKGDIPEGYSVSREKKERFSLILESASTNQTSMYLCASTQGDGPDTQYFGPGTRLTVL.

This chain connects TRBV7-9 to TRBJ1-2; D perhaps matches TRBD1 (6 bases). CDR3 length: 12 residues. Germline-derived CDR1 and CDR2 are SEHNR and FQNEAQ (reference sequence). V shed 4 bases and J shed 8 bases, with 11 bases lying between them. This chain's CDR3 is CASSYGGHGYTF. The CDR3 coding sequence is TGTGCCAGCAGCTACGGGGGGCACGGCTACACCTTC.

In this sample, this clone turned up a few times. The V gene is TRBV5-4, the J gene TRBJ1-5, with D perhaps matching TRBD1 (6 bases). The CDR3 runs to 14 residues. V lost 5 bases, J lost 3 bases, and 12 bases lay in between. Germline V lookup: CDR1 SGHNT, CDR2 YYREEE (reference sequence). The CDR3 region has the DNA TGTGCCAGCAGTAATCAGGGGTACAATCAGCCCCAGCATTTT. Protein product: CASSNQGYNQPQHF.

This chain links TRBV27 with TRBJ2-1; 8 positions match TRBD2. The J segment lost 1 base and the V segment lost 6 bases, leaving 8 bases of the junction unmatched. Looked up from germline, CDR1 is MNHEY and CDR2 is SMNVEV (reference sequence). The CDR3 runs 16 residues. Written as DNA, the CDR3 is TGTGCCAGCAGCAAAACTAGCGGACGTTCCTACAATGAGCAGTTCTTC. It is translated as CASSKTSGRSYNEQFF.

This chain links TRBV19 with TRBJ1-4; the D gene is possibly TRBD1 (5 bases). The germline V and J ends were trimmed by 5 bases and 0 bases, with 13 bases remaining between them. CDR1 and CDR2 from the germline V gene are LNHDA and SQIVND (reference sequence). This CDR3 is 16 amino acids long. The CDR3 bases are TGTGCCAGTAGTTCCTATGGGACTACAACTAATGAAAAACTGTTTTTT. Translating gives CASSSYGTTTNEKLFF.

This chain connects TRBV10-3 to TRBJ2-3, with TRBD2 matching 8 bases. The CDR3 contains 15 residues. The V gene end was trimmed by 6 bases and the J gene end by 4 bases; junction bases not matched to a gene: 9. Per germline, CDR1 ENHRY and CDR2 SYGVKD. The CDR3 loop reads CAIRIGGAGADTQYF. The CDR3 coding sequence is TGTGCCATCAGAATCGGGGGGGCCGGCGCAGATACGCAGTATTTT.

To note about this clone: Within the sample, other DNA sequences also encode this same CDR3. The CDR3 here is CASSPGQDFYGYTF. The CDR3, as DNA: TGTGCCAGCTCACCTGGGCAGGATTTCTATGGCTACACCTTC. The chain employs TRBV18 and TRBJ1-2; D ambiguous. V shed 3 bases and J shed 4 bases, with 12 bases lying between them. This CDR3 is 14 amino acids long. The germline CDR1 and CDR2 sequences are KGHSH and LQKENI.

This clone was counted a few times. J is TRBJ2-7 and V is TRBV6-6; 9 nucleotides match TRBD2. After removal of 0 bases from V and 7 bases from J, the junction contained 7 bases not matched to a gene. This CDR3 comprises 15 residues. Germline loops: CDR1 MNHNY, CDR2 SVGAGI (reference sequence). The CDR3 sequence: CASSYSASGASEQYF. As DNA, the CDR3 is TGTGCCAGCAGTTACTCGGCTAGCGGGGCCTCGGAGCAGTACTTC.

V usage is TRBV6-6 and J usage is TRBJ2-1; 13 nucleotides align to TRBD2. CDR3 length equals 16 residues. V shed 6 bases, J shed 10 bases, and the junction held 12 bases outside the gene matches. Germline loops: CDR1 MNHNY, CDR2 SVGAGI (reference sequence). The CDR3 sequence: CASRGLAGPPPREQFF. The CDR3 nucleotides are TGTGCCAGCAGGGGACTAGCGGGGCCTCCCCCGAGGGAGCAGTTCTTC.

This chain joins TRBV5-4 and TRBJ2-1, with D possibly TRBD2 on 6 matching bases. The V gene lost 7 bases and the J gene lost 8 bases, with 22 bases spanning the gap. The CDR3 sequence is 15 residues long. Looked up from germline, CDR1 is SGHNT and CDR2 is YYREEE (reference sequence). The CDR3 region is CASQREALSLDEQFF. In DNA form, the CDR3 reads TGTGCCAGCCAGAGGGAGGCACTGTCCCTCGATGAGCAGTTCTTC.

V gene TRBV29-1 combines with J gene TRBJ1-1; 7 bases line up with TRBD1. The germline gives CDR1 SQVTM, CDR2 ANQGSEA. With V trimmed by 5 bases and J by 4 bases, 7 bases remained unmatched. This CDR3 is 13 amino acids long. The CDR3 loop is CSVTQGTGTEAFF. DNA of the CDR3: TGCAGCGTTACACAGGGGACTGGCACTGAAGCTTTCTTT.

This clone was counted at least ten times. The chain is built from TRBV10-2 and TRBJ2-7; the match to TRBD2 covers 13 bases. The CDR3 spans 15 residues. The junction had 5 bases not matched to a gene; V was cut back by 5 bases and J by 4 bases. CDR1 and CDR2 (germline): WSHSY, SAAADI. The CDR3 spells CASSSRTSGSYEQYF. In DNA, the CDR3 is TGCGCCAGCAGTTCCCGGACTAGCGGGAGTTACGAGCAGTACTTC.

The chain links TRBV28 to TRBJ1-2, with D hard to call. V was cut by 2 bases and J by 6 bases, with 13 bases left in between. The CDR3 totals 14 residues. CDR1 MDHEN and CDR2 SYDVKM come from the germline V gene. The CDR3 loop reads CASSLLGRIDGYTF. The CDR3 region has the DNA TGTGCCAGCAGTTTACTGGGCAGGATAGATGGCTACACCTTC.